Many counts were recorded for the clone carrying this T cell receptor (beta chain). Amplification targeted TCR beta CDR3 regions from RNA transcripts. In the first-round RT-PCR of the TCR CDR3, the HTBI primer set was used. TCRdb called the multiplex PCR reads again in MiXCR, with one record for every CDR3 protein. The sample holds roughly 290,000 distinct CDR3 sequences; roughly an eighth are singletons and the top ten take less than 8%. This sample was included in a study of T cells in Graves' hyperthyroidism and ophthalmopathy. Looked up from germline, CDR1 is MNHNS and CDR2 is SASEGT. This CDR3 spans 14 amino acids. V lost 8 bases to trimming and J lost 1 base, with 12 bases between them. For the diagnoses, clinical symptoms, serum thyroxine and TRAb, thyroid ultrasound and orbital computed tomography were used.

This rearrangement joins TRBV6-1 to TRBJ1-5; D uncertain. The clonotype was recovered from a woman in her thirties or forties with Graves' hyperthyroidism. Sequencing was done on a sample of blood. The CDR3 protein is CASSTARSNQPQHF. The CDR3 DNA reads as TGTGCCAGCTCCACCGCTAGGAGCAATCAGCCCCAGCATTTT.